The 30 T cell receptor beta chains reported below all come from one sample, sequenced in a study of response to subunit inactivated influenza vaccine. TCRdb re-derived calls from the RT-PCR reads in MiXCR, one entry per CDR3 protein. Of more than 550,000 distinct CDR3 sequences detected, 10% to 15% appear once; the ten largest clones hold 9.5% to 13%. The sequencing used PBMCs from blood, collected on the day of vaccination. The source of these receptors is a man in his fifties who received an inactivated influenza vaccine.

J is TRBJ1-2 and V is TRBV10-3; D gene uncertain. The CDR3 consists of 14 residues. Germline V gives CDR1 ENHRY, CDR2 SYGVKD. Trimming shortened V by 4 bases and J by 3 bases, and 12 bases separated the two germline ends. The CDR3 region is CAISGHAADYGYTF. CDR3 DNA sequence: TGTGCCATCAGTGGGCACGCTGCAGACTATGGCTACACCTTC.

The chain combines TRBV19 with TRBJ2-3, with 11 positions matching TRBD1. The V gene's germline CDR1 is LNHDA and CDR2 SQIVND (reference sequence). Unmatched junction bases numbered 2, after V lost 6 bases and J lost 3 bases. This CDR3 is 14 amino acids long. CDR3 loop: CASRDRGRTDTQYF. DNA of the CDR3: TGTGCCAGTAGGGACAGGGGGCGGACAGATACGCAGTATTTT.

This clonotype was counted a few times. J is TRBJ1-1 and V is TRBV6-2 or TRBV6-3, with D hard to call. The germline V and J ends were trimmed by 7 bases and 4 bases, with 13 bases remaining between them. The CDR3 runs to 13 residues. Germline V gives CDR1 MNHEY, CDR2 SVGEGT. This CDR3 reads CASTTIGSTEAFF. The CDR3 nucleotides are TGTGCCAGCACCACCATTGGGAGCACTGAAGCTTTCTTT.

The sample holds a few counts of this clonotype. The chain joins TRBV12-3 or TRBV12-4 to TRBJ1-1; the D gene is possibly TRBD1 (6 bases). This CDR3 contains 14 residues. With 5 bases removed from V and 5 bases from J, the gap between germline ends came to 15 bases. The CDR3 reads CASSQRQAGTEAFF. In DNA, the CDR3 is TGTGCCAGCAGTCAACGACAGGCGGGGACTGAAGCTTTCTTT.

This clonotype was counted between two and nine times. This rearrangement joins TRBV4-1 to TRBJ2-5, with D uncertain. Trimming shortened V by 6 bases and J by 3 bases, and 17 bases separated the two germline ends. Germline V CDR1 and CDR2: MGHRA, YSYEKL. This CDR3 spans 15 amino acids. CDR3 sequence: CASRRTWKEKETQYF. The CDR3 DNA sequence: TGCGCCAGCAGGAGAACATGGAAGGAGAAAGAGACCCAGTACTTC.

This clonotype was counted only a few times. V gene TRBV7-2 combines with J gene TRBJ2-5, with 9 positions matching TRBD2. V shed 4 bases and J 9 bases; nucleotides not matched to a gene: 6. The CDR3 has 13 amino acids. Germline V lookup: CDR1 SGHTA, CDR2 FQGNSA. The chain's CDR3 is CASSSSGVHSQYF. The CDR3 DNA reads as TGTGCCAGCAGCTCTAGCGGGGTCCACTCCCAGTACTTC.

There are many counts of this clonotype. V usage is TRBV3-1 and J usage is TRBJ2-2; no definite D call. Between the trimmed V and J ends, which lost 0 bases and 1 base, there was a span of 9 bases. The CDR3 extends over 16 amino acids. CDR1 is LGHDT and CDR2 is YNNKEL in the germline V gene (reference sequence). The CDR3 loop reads CASSQDLRENTGELFF. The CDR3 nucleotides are TGTGCCAGCAGCCAAGATCTTAGGGAGAACACCGGGGAGCTGTTTTTT.

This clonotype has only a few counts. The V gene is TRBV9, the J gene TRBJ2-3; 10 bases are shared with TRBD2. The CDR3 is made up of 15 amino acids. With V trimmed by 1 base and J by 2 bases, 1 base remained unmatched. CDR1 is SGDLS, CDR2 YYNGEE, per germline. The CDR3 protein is CASSVSGRATDTQYF. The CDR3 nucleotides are TGTGCCAGCAGCGTAAGCGGGAGGGCCACAGATACGCAGTATTTT.

The CDR3 DNA reads as TGTGCCAGCAGCCCCGTCTGGGGACAGGGGACCTCTGGGGCCAACGTCCTGACTTTC. Protein sequence: CASSPVWGQGTSGANVLTF. The J gene is TRBJ2-6, the V gene TRBV7-6; the match to TRBD1 covers 10 bases. V lost 5 bases to trimming and J lost 0 bases; unmatched junction nucleotides: 10. Germline CDR1 is SGHVS and CDR2 is FNYEAQ. The CDR3 loop spans 19 amino acids.

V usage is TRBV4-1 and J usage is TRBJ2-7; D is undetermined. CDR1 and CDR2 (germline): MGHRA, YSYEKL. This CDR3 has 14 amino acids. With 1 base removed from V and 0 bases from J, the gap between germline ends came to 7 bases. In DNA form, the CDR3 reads TGCGCCAGCAGCCAAGTCCCAGCCTCCTACGAGCAGTACTTC. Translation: CASSQVPASYEQYF.

The CDR3 spells CASSPRRGTYGYTF. The CDR3 DNA reads as TGTGCCAGCAGCCCACGCCGTGGTACCTATGGCTACACCTTC. J is TRBJ1-2 and V is TRBV3-1; D unclear. CDR1 and CDR2 from the germline V gene are LGHDT and YNNKEL (reference sequence). The CDR3 spans 14 residues. Trimming removed 4 bases from V and 4 bases from J, with 13 bases in between.

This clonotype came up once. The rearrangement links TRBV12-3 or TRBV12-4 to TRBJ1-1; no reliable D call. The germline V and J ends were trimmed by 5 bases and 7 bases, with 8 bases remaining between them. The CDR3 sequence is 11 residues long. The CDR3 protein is CASSPSNEAFF. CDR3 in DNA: TGTGCCAGCAGTCCATCAAATGAAGCTTTCTTT.

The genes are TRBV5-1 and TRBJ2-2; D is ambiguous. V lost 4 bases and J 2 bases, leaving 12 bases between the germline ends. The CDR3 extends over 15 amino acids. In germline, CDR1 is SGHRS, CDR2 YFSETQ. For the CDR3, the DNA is TGCGCCAGCAGCCCCATGGGGATCAACACCGGGGAGCTGTTTTTT. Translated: CASSPMGINTGELFF. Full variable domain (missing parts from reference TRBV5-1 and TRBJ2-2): KAGVTQTPRYLIKTRGQQVTLSCSPISGHRSVSWYQQTPGQGLQFLFEYFSETQRNKGNFPGRFSGRQFSNSRSEMNVSTLELGDSALYLCASSPMGINTGELFFGEGSRLTVL.

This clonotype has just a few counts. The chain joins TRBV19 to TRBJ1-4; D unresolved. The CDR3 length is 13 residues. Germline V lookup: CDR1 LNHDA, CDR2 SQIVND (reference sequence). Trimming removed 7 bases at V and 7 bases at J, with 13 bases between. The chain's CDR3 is CASNDRTGEKLFF. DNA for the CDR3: TGTGCCAGTAATGATCGGACTGGTGAAAAACTGTTTTTT. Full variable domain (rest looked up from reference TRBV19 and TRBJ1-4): DGGITQSPKYLFRKEGQNVTLSCEQNLNHDAMYWYRQDPGQGLRLIYYSQIVNDFQKGDIAEGYSVSREKKESFPLTVTSAQKNPTAFYLCASNDRTGEKLFFGSGTQLSVL.

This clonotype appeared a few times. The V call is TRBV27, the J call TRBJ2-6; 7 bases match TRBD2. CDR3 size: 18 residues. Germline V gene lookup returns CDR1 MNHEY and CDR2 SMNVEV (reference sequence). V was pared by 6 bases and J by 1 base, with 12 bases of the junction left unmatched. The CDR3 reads CASRPAGWALSGANVLTF. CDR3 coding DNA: TGTGCCAGCAGACCAGCGGGATGGGCCCTTTCTGGGGCCAACGTCCTGACTTTC.

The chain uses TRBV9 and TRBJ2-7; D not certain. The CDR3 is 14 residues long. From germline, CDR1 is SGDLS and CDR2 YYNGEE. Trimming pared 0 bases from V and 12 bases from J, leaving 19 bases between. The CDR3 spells CASSVGGNEAARYF. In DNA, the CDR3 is TGTGCCAGCAGCGTAGGGGGAAACGAAGCCGCGAGGTACTTC.

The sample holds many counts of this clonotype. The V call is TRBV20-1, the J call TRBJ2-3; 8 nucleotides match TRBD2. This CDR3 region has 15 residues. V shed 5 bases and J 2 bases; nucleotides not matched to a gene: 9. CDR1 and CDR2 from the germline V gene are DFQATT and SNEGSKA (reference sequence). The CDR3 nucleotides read TGCAGTGCTTCCGGGACTAGAACACTCACAGATACGCAGTATTTT. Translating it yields CSASGTRTLTDTQYF.

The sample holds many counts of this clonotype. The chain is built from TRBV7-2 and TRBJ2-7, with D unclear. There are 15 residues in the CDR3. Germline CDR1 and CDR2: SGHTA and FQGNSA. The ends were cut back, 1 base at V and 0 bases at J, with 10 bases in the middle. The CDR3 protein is CASSLESLSSYEQYF. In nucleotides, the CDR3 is TGTGCCAGCAGCTTAGAGTCACTCAGCTCCTACGAGCAGTACTTC.

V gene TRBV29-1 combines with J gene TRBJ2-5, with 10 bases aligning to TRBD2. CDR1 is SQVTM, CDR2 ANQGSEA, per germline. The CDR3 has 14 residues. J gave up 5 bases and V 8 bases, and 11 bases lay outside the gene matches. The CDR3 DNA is TGCAGCTCGACCCCCGGGACTAGCGTGGAGACCCAGTACTTC. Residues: CSSTPGTSVETQYF.

The CDR3 nucleotides read TGTGCCAGCAGCTTAGCGCCTAGCGGGAGAACCGGGTCCTACGAGCAGTACTTC. It encodes CASSLAPSGRTGSYEQYF. V is TRBV7-2 and J is TRBJ2-7; the match to TRBD2 covers 10 bases. The germline V gene encodes CDR1 SGHTA and CDR2 FQGNSA. This CDR3 has 18 amino acids. Trimming removed 0 bases from V and 1 base from J; junction bases left unmatched: 9.

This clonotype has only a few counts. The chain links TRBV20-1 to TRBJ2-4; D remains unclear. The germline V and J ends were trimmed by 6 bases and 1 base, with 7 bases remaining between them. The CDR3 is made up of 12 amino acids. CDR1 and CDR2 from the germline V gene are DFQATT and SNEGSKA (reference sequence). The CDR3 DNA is TGCAGTGCCGAACTCGCCAAAAACATTCAGTACTTC. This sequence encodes CSAELAKNIQYF.

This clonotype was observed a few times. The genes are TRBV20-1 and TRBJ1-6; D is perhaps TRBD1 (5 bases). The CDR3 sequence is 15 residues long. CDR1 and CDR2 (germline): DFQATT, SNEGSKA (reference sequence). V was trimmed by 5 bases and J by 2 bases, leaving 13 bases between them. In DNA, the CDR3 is TGCAGTGCTCCAGACCAGGGTCCCTATAATTCACCCCTCCACTTT. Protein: CSAPDQGPYNSPLHF.

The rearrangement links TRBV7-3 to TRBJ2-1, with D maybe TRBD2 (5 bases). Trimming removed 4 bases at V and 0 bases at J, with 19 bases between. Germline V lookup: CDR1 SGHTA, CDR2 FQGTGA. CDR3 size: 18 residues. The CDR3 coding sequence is TGTGCCAGCAGCTCACAAATCGGTAGCGTGGACTCCTACAATGAGCAGTTCTTC. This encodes CASSSQIGSVDSYNEQFF. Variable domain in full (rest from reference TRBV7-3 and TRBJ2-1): GAGVSQTPSNKVTEKGKYVELRCDPISGHTALYWYRQSLGQGPEFLIYFQGTGAADDSGLPNDRFFAVRPEGSVSTLKIQRTERGDSAVYLCASSSQIGSVDSYNEQFFGPGTRLTVL.

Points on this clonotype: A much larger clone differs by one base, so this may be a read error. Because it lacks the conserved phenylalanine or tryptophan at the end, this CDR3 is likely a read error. The CDR3 loop is CASSVKRGGETQYL. DNA of the CDR3: TGTGCCAGCAGCGTGAAACGGGGTGGCGAGACCCAGTACTTA. The chain has TRBV7-2 and TRBJ2-5; possibly TRBD2 for D (5 bases). The length of the CDR3 is 14 residues. Trimming removed 5 bases from V and 5 bases from J, with 15 bases in between. Germline V CDR1 and CDR2: SGHTA, FQGNSA.

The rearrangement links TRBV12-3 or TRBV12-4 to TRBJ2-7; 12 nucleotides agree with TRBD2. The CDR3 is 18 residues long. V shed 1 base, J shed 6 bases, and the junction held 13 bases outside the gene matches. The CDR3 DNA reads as TGTGCCAGCAGTTTAGGGGCTAGCGGGGGGGCTTTTCGGCGCGAGCAGTACTTC. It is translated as CASSLGASGGAFRREQYF.

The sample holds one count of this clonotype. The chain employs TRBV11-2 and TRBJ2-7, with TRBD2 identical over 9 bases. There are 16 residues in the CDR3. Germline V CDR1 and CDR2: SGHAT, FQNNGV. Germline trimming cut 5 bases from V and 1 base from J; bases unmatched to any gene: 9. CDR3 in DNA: TGTGCCAGCAGCCGAGGGGGCGGGGGGGCGTCCTACGAGCAGTACTTC. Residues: CASSRGGGGASYEQYF.

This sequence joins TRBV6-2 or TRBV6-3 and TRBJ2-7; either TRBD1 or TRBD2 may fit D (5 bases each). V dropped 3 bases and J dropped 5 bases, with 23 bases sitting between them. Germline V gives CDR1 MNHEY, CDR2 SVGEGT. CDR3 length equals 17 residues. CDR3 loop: CASSYTIRGPIVHEQYF. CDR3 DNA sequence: TGTGCCAGCAGTTATACGATCCGGGGACCAATCGTCCACGAGCAGTACTTC.

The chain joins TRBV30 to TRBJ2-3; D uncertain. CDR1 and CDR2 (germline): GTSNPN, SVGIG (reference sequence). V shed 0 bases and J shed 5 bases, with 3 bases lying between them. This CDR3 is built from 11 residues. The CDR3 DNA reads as TGTGCCTGGAGTGTGGTAGATACGCAGTATTTT. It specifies CAWSVVDTQYF.

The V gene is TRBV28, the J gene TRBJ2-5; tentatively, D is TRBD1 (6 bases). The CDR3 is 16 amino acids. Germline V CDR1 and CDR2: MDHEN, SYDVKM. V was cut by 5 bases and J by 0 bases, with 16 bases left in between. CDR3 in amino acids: CASSTYLQGNQETQYF. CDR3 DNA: TGTGCCAGCAGTACCTACTTACAGGGTAACCAAGAGACCCAGTACTTC.

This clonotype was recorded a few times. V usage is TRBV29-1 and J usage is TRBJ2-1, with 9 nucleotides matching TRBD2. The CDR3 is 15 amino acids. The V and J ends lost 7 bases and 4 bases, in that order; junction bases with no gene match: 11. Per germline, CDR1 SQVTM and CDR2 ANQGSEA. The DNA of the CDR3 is TGCAGCGCCCCGGCGGGGGGGCCTCTGTACAATGAGCAGTTCTTC. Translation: CSAPAGGPLYNEQFF.